The rows below give T cell receptor beta chains drawn from one sample of a study of early T cells in non-severe SARS-CoV-2 infection. One entry per CDR3 protein results from TCRdb running MiXCR on the 5' RACE reads. The sample lists about 83,000 distinct CDR3 sequences; under 11% were seen once. The starting material was whole blood, obtained at baseline. The source of these receptors is an adult who was a healthcare worker with PCR-confirmed SARS-CoV-2 infection or an uninfected control (not recorded which). Each CDR3 is given with its conserved first and last residue. Fields, in order: V gene, clone size, D gene, J gene, CDR3 DNA, CDR3 protein. The D gene is left open where the match is weak. Clone size is shown for a subset of rows, as once, few, many or a class of expanded clone.

>TRBV5-5|-|-|TRBJ2-1
TGTGCCAGCAGCTTCGCATCCTACAATGAGCAGTTCTTC
CASSFASYNEQFF
>TRBV6-5|-|TRBD2|TRBJ2-3
TGTGCCAGCAGTTACACCGCTAGGACTAGCGGGAGGACCTCTAGCACAGATACGCAGTATTTT
CASSYTARTSGRTSSTDTQYF
>TRBV10-3|-|-|TRBJ1-1
TGTGCCATCAGTGTCCCCGAAGGGGAAGCTTTCTTT
CAISVPEGEAFF
>TRBV7-3|few|TRBD1|TRBJ2-1
TGTGCCAGCAGCTCCAGGACAGGGGGCGATGAGCAGTTCTTC
CASSSRTGGDEQFF
>TRBV3-1|-|TRBD1|TRBJ2-7
TGTGCCAGCAGCCAGGACAGGGGAAGAGGCGAGCAGTACTTC
CASSQDRGRGEQYF
>TRBV10-1|few|-|TRBJ2-7
TGCGCCAGCAGTGAGTCGGTTGGCCCCTACGAGCAGTACTTC
CASSESVGPYEQYF
>TRBV28|few|TRBD1|TRBJ1-6
TGTGCCAGCAGCGGGACAGACTCCTATAATTCACCCCTCCACTTT
CASSGTDSYNSPLHF
>TRBV28|few|-|TRBJ2-3
TGTGCCACGGCCAAGGGGAGTAGCACAGATACGCAGTATTTT
CATAKGSSTDTQYF
>TRBV11-2|few|-|TRBJ2-3
TGTGCCAGCAGCTCCCCAGCACATCGAGGCTACACAGATACGCAGTATTTT
CASSSPAHRGYTDTQYF
>TRBV10-3|-|-|TRBJ1-5
TGTGCCATCAGTGAGTCGAGAGAGAAGCCCCAGCATTTT
CAISESREKPQHF
>TRBV11-2|few|-|TRBJ2-1
TGTGCCAGCAGTTCCCGGAGTTACGGGGTCCACAATGAGCAGTTCTTC
CASSSRSYGVHNEQFF
>TRBV19|few|TRBD1|TRBJ2-1
TGTGCCAGTAACCGGGACAGCTCCTACAATGAGCAGTTCTTC
CASNRDSSYNEQFF
>TRBV5-6|-|-|TRBJ1-1
TGTGCCAGCAGCTCTCGACAGCCGACCCACACTGAAGCTTTCTTT
CASSSRQPTHTEAFF
>TRBV24-1|many|TRBD2|TRBJ2-5
TGTGCCACCGGGACCCAACGCGGGAGGGACTTCCAAGAGACCCAGTACTTC
CATGTQRGRDFQETQYF
>TRBV28|-|TRBD2|TRBJ2-1
TGTGCCAGCAGTTCTGGACTAGCGAGCCTCTCCTACAATGAGCAGTTCTTC
CASSSGLASLSYNEQFF
>TRBV15|few|-|TRBJ2-7
TGTGCCACCAGCAGAGATCCAGGGGGGGGCGGCGAGCAGTACTTC
CATSRDPGGGGEQYF
>TRBV6-5|many|TRBD1|TRBJ1-2
TGTGCCAGCGGCGAGGACAGGGCGCCCTATGGCTACACCTTC
CASGEDRAPYGYTF
>TRBV6-1|many|-|TRBJ2-7
TGTGCCAGCAGTGAAACCGTAAGCCTTCGGGAGCAGTACTTC
CASSETVSLREQYF
>TRBV20-1|many|-|TRBJ1-5
TGCAGTGCAACTAGGGTTCCAGGTGGAGGTCAGCCCCAGCATTTT
CSATRVPGGGQPQHF
>TRBV2|many|TRBD2|TRBJ2-1
TGTGCCAGCAGTGACGAATGGACTAGCGGCATTGAGCAGTTCTTC
CASSDEWTSGIEQFF
>TRBV15|many|-|TRBJ2-1
TGTGCCACCAGCAACTTTCGCGGGCCTTCCTACAATGAGCAGTTCTTC
CATSNFRGPSYNEQFF
>TRBV7-3|few|-|TRBJ1-4
TGTGCCAGCAGCGCACAGGGTCCGGGGACTAATGAAAAACTGTTTTTT
CASSAQGPGTNEKLFF
>TRBV9|many|TRBD1|TRBJ1-1
TGTGCCAGCAGCCCACAAGGACAGGGTCCGGGGACTGAAGCTTTCTTT
CASSPQGQGPGTEAFF
>TRBV6-5|few|-|TRBJ2-2
TGTGCCAGTTCATCAGCGAACACCGGGGAGCTGTTTTTT
CASSSANTGELFF
>TRBV12-3/TRBV12-4|many|-|TRBJ1-5
TGTGCCAGCAGTCCCGGAAAACCATCCATGGGTCAGCCCCAGCATTTT
CASSPGKPSMGQPQHF
>TRBV5-4|many|-|TRBJ2-1
TGTGCCAGCAGCTTGGTCGGGGGCGCCGCCAATGAGCAGTTCTTC
CASSLVGGAANEQFF
>TRBV27|many|-|TRBJ2-1
TGTGCCAGCAGTTTAGTAGGGTTTTCTGGCTACAATGAGCAGTTCTTC
CASSLVGFSGYNEQFF
>TRBV20-1|many|-|TRBJ2-7
TGCAGTGCCCGCGGGACCCAGGCCTACGAGCAGTACTTC
CSARGTQAYEQYF
>TRBV7-9|-|TRBD2|TRBJ2-3
TGTGCCAGCAGCTGGGGCGGGAGAGATACGCAGTATTTT
CASSWGGRDTQYF
>TRBV7-2|-|-|TRBJ1-2
TGTGCCAGCAGCTTAAATATGGAGAGCTATGGCTACACCTTC
CASSLNMESYGYTF
>TRBV19|-|-|TRBJ2-6
TGTGCCAGTATTAGGGACGGGCTGACAGGATCCTCTGGGGCCAACGTCCTGACTTTC
CASIRDGLTGSSGANVLTF
>TRBV4-2|many|TRBD1|TRBJ2-5
TGTGCCAGCAGCCAAGATAAAAGGGGGCCCAAGGGGACCCAGTACTTC
CASSQDKRGPKGTQYF
>TRBV20-1|few|-|TRBJ2-4
TGCAGTGCTTTACGACGCACACCTAAAAACATTCAGTACTTC
CSALRRTPKNIQYF
>TRBV5-1|many|TRBD2|TRBJ2-3
TGCGCCAGCAGCTTACTCGGGACTAGAGCAGATACGCAGTATTTT
CASSLLGTRADTQYF